This TCR beta chain was obtained from a study of blood T cells in healthy people across ages. Study-level findings and limits: Measured against age, TCR beta diversity per million T cells decreased in a roughly linear manner.

A second PCR of 7 to 11 cycles used a sample-barcoded 5' primer and a J-beta primer mix. Every single cDNA molecule received a tag from a template-switch adaptor with 12 random nucleotides. One entry per CDR3 protein, called by TCRdb with MiXCR from the 5' RACE reads. The data show about 720,000 distinct CDR3 sequences, with just under 25% seen just once and approximately 4% held by the top ten. The V and J ends lost 2 bases and 4 bases, in that order; junction bases with no gene match: 8. The CDR3 spans 16 residues. CDR1 is SGHTA, CDR2 FQGTGA, per germline. This clonotype has just a few counts. Its antigen remains unidentified. The sample was also linked to a second study, of T cells of mothers and their children. From that report: Related mother-child pairs shared slightly more overlap than unrelated pairs, but the difference was non-significant.

The sample consisted of blood. The V and J genes are TRBV7-3 and TRBJ2-5; 9 bases agree with TRBD2. This clonotype originated in a boy aged 10-17 years in good health. The CDR3 loop reads CASSLSGGGALETQYF. CDR3 DNA: TGTGCCAGCAGCTTATCGGGCGGGGGGGCTTTAGAGACCCAGTACTTC.